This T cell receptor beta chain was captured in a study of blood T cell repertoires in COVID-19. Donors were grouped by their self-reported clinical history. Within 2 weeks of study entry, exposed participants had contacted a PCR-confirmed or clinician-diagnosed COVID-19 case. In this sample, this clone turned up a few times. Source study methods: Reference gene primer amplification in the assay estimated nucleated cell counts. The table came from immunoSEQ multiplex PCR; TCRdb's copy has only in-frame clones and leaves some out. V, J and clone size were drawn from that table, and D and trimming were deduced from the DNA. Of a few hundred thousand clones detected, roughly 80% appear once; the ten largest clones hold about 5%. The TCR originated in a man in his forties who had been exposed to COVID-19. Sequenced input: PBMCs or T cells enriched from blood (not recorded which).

The CDR3 DNA sequence: TGTGCCAGCAGCTCGACAGGGGTTGGCGAGCAGTACTTC. It encodes CASSSTGVGEQYF. The V call is TRBV3-1 (or the pseudogene TRBV3-2), the J call TRBJ2-7; 8 nucleotides line up with TRBD1. The CDR3 runs to 13 residues. The V gene end was trimmed by 5 bases and the J gene end by 6 bases; junction bases not matched to a gene: 6. From germline, CDR1 is LGHDT and CDR2 YNNKEL (reference sequence).